One and the same sample provided the 28 T cell receptor beta chains below, sequenced in a study of T cells in Graves' hyperthyroidism and ophthalmopathy. RNA transcripts served as the template for amplifying TCR beta CDR3 regions. TCR CDR3 regions were first amplified by RT-PCR with HTBI primers. TCRdb used MiXCR to reprocess the multiplex PCR reads, holding one entry per CDR3 protein. This sample carries around 600,000 distinct CDR3 sequences, 45% of them seen once, and the ten largest clones take roughly 7.2%. Sequencing was performed on peripheral blood or thyroid tissue (not recorded which). The receptors derive from an adult man with Graves' disease, either hyperthyroidism or ophthalmopathy (not recorded which).

This clonotype was observed a handful of times. This sequence joins TRBV20-1 and TRBJ2-5, with D hard to call. CDR1 and CDR2 (germline): DFQATT, SNEGSKA (reference sequence). Trimming left V 1 base short and J 1 base short, with 10 bases between. This CDR3 has 14 amino acids. The CDR3 is CSARGMARQETQYF. As DNA, the CDR3 is TGCAGTGCTAGAGGAATGGCGCGCCAAGAGACCCAGTACTTC.

This clonotype was counted only a few times. The genes are TRBV6-1 and TRBJ1-1, with a tentative D call TRBD1 (6 bases). The CDR3 is 14 residues long. V was trimmed by 1 base and J by 4 bases, leaving 10 bases between them. Germline V gives CDR1 MNHNS, CDR2 SASEGT. The CDR3 nucleotides read TGTGCCAGCAGTGAAGTAGGGGGGGGCACTGAAGCTTTCTTT. Translated, it gives CASSEVGGGTEAFF.

V usage is TRBV29-1 and J usage is TRBJ1-6; a weak D match, TRBD1 (5 bases). Between the trimmed V and J ends, which lost 7 bases and 7 bases, there was a span of 14 bases. The CDR3 is 13 residues long. From germline, CDR1 is SQVTM and CDR2 ANQGSEA. CDR3 sequence (DNA): TGCAGCGAAAGGGGTTCGGGGAATTCACCCCTCCACTTT. Translation gives CSERGSGNSPLHF.

A word on this clonotype: A much larger clone is a single base away; this may be a read error. The V gene is TRBV7-4, the J gene TRBJ1-6; no reliable D call. The CDR3 runs 13 residues. Per the germline V gene, CDR1 is SGHVT and CDR2 is SQSDAQ. In DNA form, the CDR3 reads TGCGCCAGCAGCCAAGCGCTGGGCGCTCCCCTCCACTTT. Encoded protein: CASSQALGAPLHF. The full variable domain, in which reference TRBV7-4 and TRBJ1-6 provide the parts outside the CDR3, is GAGVSQSPRYKVAKRGRDVALRCDSISGHVTLYWYRQTLGQGSEVLTYSQSDAQRDKSGRPSGRFSAERPERSVSTLKIQRTEQGDSAVYLCASSQALGAPLHFGNGTRLTVT.

This chain joins TRBV6-5 and TRBJ2-2, with D possibly being TRBD1 or TRBD2 (5 bases each). V was pared by 5 bases and J by 4 bases, with 14 bases between. Per the germline V gene, CDR1 is MNHEY and CDR2 is SVGAGI. This CDR3 is 15 amino acids long. CDR3: CASSPTGTVTGELFF. In nucleotides, the CDR3 is TGTGCCAGCAGTCCTACCGGGACCGTCACCGGGGAGCTGTTTTTT.

This chain links TRBV5-1 with TRBJ2-5; 8 bases fit TRBD1. Trimming took 1 base from V and 10 from J; bases not matched to a gene: 3. Germline-derived CDR1 and CDR2 are SGHRS and YFSETQ. The CDR3 has 12 residues. CDR3: CASSLTGGSQYF. DNA for the CDR3: TGCGCCAGCAGCTTGACAGGGGGGAGCCAGTACTTC.

The CDR3 DNA is TGTGCCAGCTTGGTAGGTGGTCGGGATCAGCCCCAGCATTTT. This codes for CASLVGGRDQPQHF. The J gene is TRBJ1-5, the V gene TRBV9; D unclear. Germline V lookup: CDR1 SGDLS, CDR2 YYNGEE. V dropped 7 bases and J dropped 5 bases, with 16 bases sitting between them. The CDR3 is 14 amino acids. Complete variable domain (other parts from reference TRBV9 and TRBJ1-5): DSGVTQTPKHLITATGQRVTLRCSPRSGDLSVYWYQQSLDQGLQFLIQYYNGEERAKGNILERFSAQQFPDLHSELNLSSLELGDSALYFCASLVGGRDQPQHFGDGTRLSIL.

V gene TRBV7-3 combines with J gene TRBJ2-5; 7 bases match TRBD2. Losses at the gene ends were 5 bases for V and 5 bases for J; bases not matched to a gene: 17. The CDR3 length is 17 residues. Germline loops: CDR1 SGHTA, CDR2 FQGTGA. In nucleotides, the CDR3 is TGTGCCAGCAGCCAAGATCTTGGGCGGGGGTCCGAGGAGACCCAGTACTTC. It translates to CASSQDLGRGSEETQYF.

In its sample, this clonotype was seen once. The J gene is TRBJ1-2, the V gene TRBV7-4; perhaps TRBD1 as D (5 bases). V lost 1 base and J 0 bases, leaving 9 bases between the germline ends. There are 15 residues in the CDR3. CDR1 is SGHVT and CDR2 is SQSDAQ in the germline V gene. This chain's CDR3 is CASSLVRGPNYGYTF. The CDR3 DNA reads TGTGCCAGCAGCTTAGTGAGGGGACCTAACTATGGCTACACCTTC.

The chain links TRBV19 to TRBJ2-7, with D tentatively TRBD1 or TRBD2 (5 bases each). Germline V CDR1 and CDR2: LNHDA, SQIVND (reference sequence). The CDR3 length is 14 residues. V shed 5 bases and J shed 0 bases, with 11 bases lying between them. CDR3 loop: CASSGTGTSYEQYF. The CDR3 coding sequence is TGTGCCAGTAGTGGAACCGGGACCTCCTACGAGCAGTACTTC.

This clonotype was detected ten times or more. V and J are TRBV20-1 and TRBJ1-2; TRBD1 matches 7 bases. CDR1 and CDR2 from the germline V gene are DFQATT and SNEGSKA (reference sequence). The CDR3 has 13 residues. Trimming removed 6 bases from V and 4 bases from J; junction bases left unmatched: 8. The CDR3: CSARQGWSYGYTF. Written as DNA, the CDR3 is TGCAGTGCGAGACAGGGCTGGAGCTATGGCTACACCTTC.

The chain carries TRBV2 and TRBJ1-4; no firm D call. Per germline, CDR1 SNHLY and CDR2 FYNNEI. The V and J ends lost 3 bases and 4 bases respectively, with 9 bases between them. This CDR3 region has 14 residues. The CDR3 DNA is TGTGCCAGCAGTGACTTGGGTCTTAATGAAAAACTGTTTTTT. Its protein is CASSDLGLNEKLFF.

The rearrangement uses TRBV2 and TRBJ2-7; 8 bases map to TRBD2. The CDR3 loop spans 13 amino acids. Trimming at V came to 6 bases and at J to 2 bases, leaving 3 bases not matched to a gene. Germline assignment: CDR1 SNHLY and CDR2 FYNNEI. CDR3 region: CASRIAGTYEQYF. In DNA form, the CDR3 reads TGTGCCAGCAGGATAGCGGGGACCTACGAGCAGTACTTC.

The J gene is TRBJ1-5, the V gene TRBV12-3 or TRBV12-4; D ambiguous. The V gene lost 7 bases and the J gene lost 5 bases, with 12 bases spanning the gap. The CDR3 loop spans 13 amino acids. In DNA, the CDR3 is TGTGCCAGCACCGCAACGTCTTATCAGCCCCAGCATTTT. Its translation: CASTATSYQPQHF.

This clonotype was detected ten times or more. The gene calls are TRBV10-1 and TRBJ1-6; D is uncertain. Germline V gene sequence: CDR1 WNHNN, CDR2 SYGVQD (reference sequence). The CDR3 has 15 amino acids. V gave up 2 bases and J gave up 7 bases, with 12 bases separating them. The CDR3 coding sequence is TGCGCCAGCAGTGAGATGAGGCCCGGGAATTCACCCCTCCACTTT. It translates to CASSEMRPGNSPLHF.

On this clonotype: As the CDR3 is not closed by the conserved phenylalanine or tryptophan, this likely results from a read error. The limits of the CDR3 on the DNA are not certain, so only TCRdb's listed CDR3 is given. The rearrangement joins TRBV20-1 to TRBJ1-3. CDR1 DFQATT and CDR2 SNEGSKA come from the germline V gene (reference sequence). The CDR3 is made up of 8 amino acids, end residues included. The CDR3 is CSARDRIS.

The chain uses TRBV24-1 and TRBJ1-3, with a weak D call TRBD1 (5 bases). Trimming removed 6 bases at V and 7 bases at J, with 9 bases between. There are 12 residues in the CDR3. Germline CDR1 is KGHDR and CDR2 is SFDVKD. CDR3 nucleotides: TGTGCCACCAGTTTTGGGGCCAACACCATATATTTT. As protein: CATSFGANTIYF.

This chain links TRBV10-2 with TRBJ1-2; 8 bases line up with TRBD1. The CDR3 has 14 amino acids. The V gene end was trimmed by 3 bases and the J gene end by 7 bases; junction bases not matched to a gene: 7. Germline-derived CDR1 and CDR2 are WSHSY and SAAADI. The CDR3 spells CASSDPGGLGGYTF. The CDR3, as DNA: TGCGCCAGCAGTGATCCAGGGGGCCTAGGTGGCTACACCTTC.

This clonotype was seen many times. The chain is built from TRBV10-2 and TRBJ2-7; 11 bases agree with TRBD1. The trim removed 6 bases at V and 2 bases at J, leaving 3 bases unmatched. Germline assignment: CDR1 WSHSY and CDR2 SAAADI. The CDR3 loop spans 14 amino acids. CDR3 loop: CASRDRGPAYEQYF. In DNA form, the CDR3 reads TGCGCCAGCAGGGACAGGGGGCCCGCCTACGAGCAGTACTTC.

The CDR3 sequence is CSVPPAYGYTF. Written as DNA, the CDR3 is TGCAGCGTTCCGCCAGCATATGGCTACACCTTC. The chain combines TRBV29-1 with TRBJ1-2; D remains unclear. Germline V gives CDR1 SQVTM, CDR2 ANQGSEA. Trimming removed 5 bases at V and 5 bases at J, with 9 bases between. This CDR3 spans 11 amino acids. The whole variable domain, remainder taken from reference TRBV29-1 and TRBJ1-2, is SAVISQKPSRDICQRGTSLTIQCQVDSQVTMMFWYRQQPGQSLTLIATANQGSEATYESGFVIDKFPISRPNLTFSTLTVSNMSPEDSSIYLCSVPPAYGYTFGSGTRLTVV.

This rearrangement joins TRBV7-9 to TRBJ1-1; possibly TRBD1 for D (5 bases). The length of the CDR3 is 16 residues. Germline-derived CDR1 and CDR2 are SEHNR and FQNEAQ (reference sequence). V dropped 2 bases and J dropped 3 bases, with 16 bases sitting between them. The CDR3, as DNA: TGTGCCAGCAGCTTACTCCGGGCTAAAGGGGACACTGAAGCTTTCTTT. Amino acid sequence: CASSLLRAKGDTEAFF.

On this clonotype itself: This may be a read error, as it is one base from a much larger clone. The chain recombines TRBV7-9 with TRBJ2-5, with D perhaps matching TRBD1 or TRBD2 (6 bases each). The CDR3 length is 15 residues. Per germline, CDR1 SEHNR and CDR2 FQNEAQ (reference sequence). Trimming pared 5 bases from V and 7 bases from J, leaving 20 bases between. CDR3 in DNA: TGTGCCAGCAGCCAAACCGGGGACACCGGGGGGACCCAGTACTTC. It yields the protein CASSQTGDTGGTQYF.

This clonotype turned up a few times. This sequence joins TRBV11-2 and TRBJ1-1; D may be TRBD1 (5 bases). CDR3 size: 17 residues. The V end lost 6 bases, the J end lost 2 bases, and 22 bases lay between the germline ends. Germline CDR1 SGHAT, CDR2 FQNNGV. In nucleotides, the CDR3 is TGTGCCAGCAGTCTCACACGAGGGCAGGGCGGCAACACTGAAGCTTTCTTT. Residues: CASSLTRGQGGNTEAFF.

This clonotype was counted many times. V usage is TRBV6-5 and J usage is TRBJ1-1, with a weak D call TRBD1 (6 bases). Trimming took 2 bases from V and 5 from J, leaving 9 bases between them. This CDR3 spans 13 amino acids. Germline CDR1 reads MNHEY; CDR2 reads SVGAGI. CDR3 in DNA: TGTGCCAGCAGTTACAGCAGGGGTACTGAAGCTTTCTTT. Residues: CASSYSRGTEAFF.

This chain uses TRBV20-1 with TRBJ2-7; tentative D call: TRBD2 (5 bases). V lost 6 bases to trimming and J lost 3 bases, with 27 bases between them. Germline V gives CDR1 DFQATT, CDR2 SNEGSKA (reference sequence). The CDR3 has 17 residues. The DNA of the CDR3 is TGCAGTGCCCGAGGGTTTAGCGTCCCGAGTAGAAACTACGAGCAGTACTTC. Its protein product is CSARGFSVPSRNYEQYF.

The genes are TRBV15 and TRBJ1-2, with TRBD1 matching over 9 bases. Germline CDR1 is LNHNV and CDR2 is YYDKDF (reference sequence). The CDR3 spans 16 residues. V shed 5 bases, J shed 8 bases, and the junction held 15 bases outside the gene matches. The CDR3 DNA follows: TGTGCCACCAGCTCTCTCCGGGACAGGGAGACATCAGGCTACACCTTC. As protein: CATSSLRDRETSGYTF. Using reference TRBV15 and TRBJ1-2 for the parts outside the CDR3, the full variable domain is DAMVIQNPRYQVTQFGKPVTLSCSQTLNHNVMYWYQQKSSQAPKLLFHYYDKDFNNEADTPDNFQSRRPNTSFCFLDIRSPGLGDTAMYLCATSSLRDRETSGYTFGSGTRLTVV.

This clonotype came up a few times. V and J are TRBV25-1 and TRBJ1-5; TRBD1 is a possible D gene (6 bases). The CDR3 sequence is 15 residues long. V lost 3 bases, J lost 7 bases, and 16 bases lay in between. Germline V gives CDR1 MGHDK, CDR2 SYGVNS. The CDR3 loop reads CASSDPGAGDQPQHF. The CDR3 coding sequence is TGTGCCAGCAGTGATCCCGGGGCAGGGGACCAGCCCCAGCATTTT.

V gene TRBV7-6 combines with J gene TRBJ1-1; D gene unclear. This CDR3 has 14 residues. Trimming left V 3 bases short and J 2 bases short, with 10 bases between. The germline V gene has CDR1 SGHVS and CDR2 FNYEAQ. The CDR3 protein is CASSLDVINTEAFF. Written as DNA, the CDR3 is TGTGCCAGCAGCTTGGACGTTATCAACACTGAAGCTTTCTTT.